A selection of T cell receptor beta chains follows, all from one sample in a study of T cell changes during pregnancy in multiple sclerosis. Repertoires were generated with immunoSEQ multiplex PCR, while TCRdb's copy carries only in-frame clones and drops some. The sample includes about 77,000 clones, about 91% of them seen just once. The starting material was peripheral blood, obtained before pregnancy. The source is a female donor with multiple sclerosis, enrolled in a pregnancy study. CDR3s leave out the opening cysteine and the closing phenylalanine or tryptophan. A D gene is named only where the DNA matches it firmly.

TRBJ2-2	9	-	TRBV20-1	SASFTGELF
TRBJ1-1	10	-	TRBV5-4	ASSLRGTEAF
TRBJ1-6	13	-	TRBV28	ASLRQVVGNSPLH
TRBJ2-7	13	TRBD1	TRBV18	ASSGTAHLSYEQY
TRBJ1-2	13	TRBD1	TRBV18	ASSPQRTGGDGYT
TRBJ2-7	11	-	TRBV6-6	ASSYRQPAEQY
TRBJ2-1	14	TRBD2	TRBV5-1	ASSLVGGGPVNEQF
TRBJ2-1	14	-	TRBV15	ATRRGGGAAYNEQF
TRBJ1-1	12	TRBD1	TRBV25-1	ASSEWGTGRYTF
TRBJ1-5	11	-	TRBV30	AWSRGRDQPQH
TRBJ2-4	11	-	TRBV5-1	ASSLEVGDIQY
TRBJ1-1	12	TRBD1	TRBV5-1	ASSFSGGDTEAF
TRBJ1-6	10	-	TRBV19	ASSRTTAQLH
TRBJ1-1	14	TRBD1	TRBV5-5	ASSPIWGQGSDEAF
TRBJ1-3	13	TRBD1	TRBV6-1	ASSQGAEAGNTIY
TRBJ2-7	13	TRBD1	TRBV5-6	ASSRPTGTGLEQY
TRBJ1-1	13	-	TRBV9	ASSGQTALNTEAF
TRBJ2-1	13	-	TRBV5-8	ASSRGLSSYNEQF
TRBJ1-4	12	-	TRBV5-1	ASSLMREDEKLF
TRBJ1-1	12	TRBD1	TRBV6-7	ASSYSRQGTEAF
TRBJ2-3	12	TRBD1	TRBV2	ASSRDRGIYTQY
TRBJ2-7	12	TRBD2	TRBV7-6	ASSLGGTSSEQY
TRBJ1-5	12	-	TRBV7-9	ASSSQGSNQPQH
TRBJ1-6	11	-	TRBV30	AWSYLGASPLH
TRBJ1-6	14	-	TRBV5-6	ASSLGASSGNSPLH
TRBJ1-6	15	TRBD1	TRBV10-2	ASSESRPGTGGSPLH
TRBJ2-7	11	-	TRBV2	ASSPDSSYEQY
TRBJ2-7	13	TRBD2	TRBV5-1	ASSWRAGERYEQY
TRBJ1-5	15	-	TRBV19	ASSIDPPGAGVQPQH
TRBJ2-1	13	TRBD2	TRBV7-3	ASSSSGGSHGEQF
TRBJ2-1	13	-	TRBV1	TSSQTSGGLNEQF
TRBJ1-1	11	-	TRBV5-1	ASSLIEGGEAF
TRBJ1-1	12	-	TRBV7-3	ASSLEGPNTEAF
TRBJ2-1	13	TRBD1	TRBV15	ATSRDRGVTDEQF
TRBJ2-2	12	TRBD1	TRBV7-2	ASSLDRGPGELF
TRBJ2-1	14	TRBD2	TRBV29-1	SVEEGRESSYNEQF
TRBJ1-2	10	-	TRBV28	ASSFLNYGYT
TRBJ2-7	13	TRBD1	TRBV5-6	ASSPGGTGSYEQY
TRBJ2-3	14	TRBD2	TRBV30	AWSVGAGGLTDTQY
TRBJ2-1	13	-	TRBV9	ASSVEGGGYNEQF
TRBJ1-1	14	TRBD1	TRBV7-8	ASSLPTGDSNTEAF
TRBJ1-2	13	-	TRBV9	ASSVVGHRTYGYT
TRBJ1-4	11	TRBD1	TRBV6-1	ASIRQGASELF
TRBJ2-1	10	-	TRBV27	ASRLASNEQF
TRBJ2-1	14	-	TRBV10-1	ASSDARAADYNEQF
TRBJ1-2	13	-	TRBV28	ASRYEPQGSGGYT
TRBJ1-1	12	TRBD1	TRBV5-1	ASSDRGMNTEAF
TRBJ1-6	14	TRBD1	TRBV6-6	ASSYGMAGGGSPLH
TRBJ2-7	10	-	TRBV5-6	ASSQTSYEQY
TRBJ2-1	17	TRBD1	TRBV4-1	ASSQERGRGTGPSNEQF
TRBJ1-1	13	-	TRBV4-1	ASSQDRTVNTEAF
TRBJ2-5	11	-	TRBV5-6	ASSLYSAKTQY
TRBJ1-5	15	TRBD1	TRBV15	ATSRGSGGTSNQPQH
TRBJ2-1	12	TRBD2	TRBV6-5	ASTGGAHSGEQF
TRBJ1-3	13	-	TRBV5-1	ASSLGGADGNTIY
TRBJ1-3	11	-	TRBV28	ASSYQGGNTIY
TRBJ1-2	12	TRBD1	TRBV30	AWTKTGGSYGYT